These 24 T cell receptor beta chains came from one sample sequenced in a study of T cell repertoires in cytomegalovirus infection. TCRdb re-analysed the reads in MiXCR, keeping a single row per CDR3 protein. The sample holds under 800,000 distinct CDR3 sequences, roughly 24% seen once. Sequenced input: CD8+ T cells from PBMCs. The origin of the receptors is a human donor in good health (CMV status not recorded). Some clones in this sample may be carry-over from other donors' samples.

V gene TRBV18 combines with J gene TRBJ2-2, with a possible D match to TRBD2 (5 bases). Germline V gene sequence: CDR1 KGHSH, CDR2 LQKENI. The germline V and J ends were trimmed by 1 base and 6 bases, with 9 bases remaining between them. This CDR3 contains 14 residues. The CDR3 loop is CASSPLAGAGELFF. The CDR3, as DNA: TGTGCCAGCTCACCACTCGCGGGCGCCGGGGAGCTGTTTTTT.

This clonotype turned up a few times. The chain couples TRBV13 to TRBJ1-5; D is ambiguous. The CDR3 sequence is 13 residues long. The ends were cut back, 5 bases at V and 9 bases at J, with 14 bases in the middle. CDR1 PRHDT and CDR2 FYEKMQ come from the germline V gene (reference sequence). The CDR3 reads CASSPQRRVPQHF. In DNA, the CDR3 is TGTGCCAGCAGCCCTCAACGGAGGGTGCCCCAGCATTTT.

Only a few counts were recorded for this clonotype. The chain couples TRBV27 to TRBJ2-2; weak D call: TRBD2 (7 bases). The V gene's germline CDR1 is MNHEY and CDR2 SMNVEV (reference sequence). This CDR3 is 13 amino acids long. Trimming took off 4 bases at V and 6 bases at J, with 9 bases between the two ends. The CDR3 sequence is CASSWGGAGELFF. Written as DNA, the CDR3 is TGTGCCAGCAGTTGGGGGGGCGCCGGGGAGCTGTTTTTT.

This clonotype was found a few times. The chain employs TRBV2 and TRBJ1-5; no reliable D call. Trimming left V 4 bases short and J 7 bases short, with 14 bases between. Germline assignment: CDR1 SNHLY and CDR2 FYNNEI. The CDR3 totals 14 residues. The CDR3 is CASSARLGYQPQHF. As DNA, the CDR3 is TGTGCCAGCAGTGCCCGCTTGGGTTACCAGCCCCAGCATTTT.

With regard to this clonotype: A much larger clone differs by one base, so this may be a read error. The chain links TRBV12-3 or TRBV12-4 to TRBJ2-7, with 10 nucleotides matching TRBD1. CDR3 length: 15 amino acids. The chain's CDR3 is CANSATWTGGYEQYF. The DNA for the CDR3 is TGTGCCAACAGTGCGACCTGGACAGGGGGTTACGAGCAGTACTTC.

The gene calls are TRBV6-1 and TRBJ2-1, with 9 nucleotides matching TRBD2. Trimming at V came to 6 bases and at J to 0 bases, leaving 6 bases not matched to a gene. Germline CDR1 MNHNS, CDR2 SASEGT. The CDR3 has 16 residues. The CDR3 DNA sequence: TGTGCCAGCAGCCGACTAGCGGACCCCTCCTACAATGAGCAGTTCTTC. It is translated as CASSRLADPSYNEQFF.

In the case of this clonotype: A far larger clone is only one base removed, so a read error is likely. J is TRBJ2-1 and V is TRBV7-2, with no clear D. This CDR3 has 12 amino acids. Looked up from germline, CDR1 is SGHTA and CDR2 is FQGNSA. The CDR3 nucleotides are TGTGTCAGCAGCCACCGCGGTAATGAGCAGTTCTTC. This gives the protein CVSSHRGNEQFF.

Regarding this clonotype: Since the CDR3 does not end with the conserved phenylalanine or tryptophan, this likely comes from a read error. This chain joins TRBV7-8 and TRBJ1-5, with D tentatively TRBD1 (5 bases). Germline V lookup: CDR1 SGHVS, CDR2 FQNEAQ. This CDR3 has 17 residues. The V end lost 4 bases, the J end lost 0 bases, and 16 bases lay between the germline ends. CDR3 DNA sequence: TGTGCCAGCAGCTCTTCCATCCGGGACGTTAGCAATCAGCCCCAGCATTCT. Translation: CASSSSIRDVSNQPQHS.

This clonotype was found a few times. V is TRBV6-1 and J is TRBJ2-7; TRBD2 agrees at 7 bases. Germline assignment: CDR1 MNHNS and CDR2 SASEGT. Trimming removed 6 bases from V and 6 bases from J; junction bases left unmatched: 5. The CDR3 runs 12 residues. The CDR3 here is CASSPGTTEQYF. CDR3 in DNA: TGTGCCAGCAGCCCCGGGACTACCGAGCAGTACTTC.

Concerning this clonotype: This may be a read error: a much more frequent sequence differs by one nucleotide. V is TRBV28 and J is TRBJ2-3; unclear D gene. Germline assignment: CDR1 MDHEN and CDR2 SYDVKM. This CDR3 is 12 amino acids long. The DNA for the CDR3 is TGTGTCAGCAGTTTTGTGGCAGATACGCAGTATTTT. It yields the protein CVSSFVADTQYF.

In its sample, this clonotype was seen a few times. The gene calls are TRBV29-1 and TRBJ2-1; D might be TRBD2 (6 bases). The CDR3 has 14 amino acids. Germline lookup yields CDR1 SQVTM and CDR2 ANQGSEA. V gave up 4 bases and J gave up 3 bases, with 13 bases separating them. The CDR3 DNA follows: TGCAGCGTTGTTAGAGGAGGGTACTACAATGAGCAGTTCTTC. Translating it yields CSVVRGGYYNEQFF.

This clonotype has a count of ten or more. The chain employs TRBV7-6 and TRBJ2-7, with 8 bases aligning to TRBD2. Unmatched junction bases numbered 4, after V lost 4 bases and J lost 2 bases. CDR1 and CDR2 (germline): SGHVS, FNYEAQ. The CDR3 runs to 14 residues. CDR3 sequence: CASSSGGLAYEQYV. In nucleotides, the CDR3 is TGTGCCAGCAGCTCGGGGGGGTTAGCCTACGAGCAGTACGTC.

As concerns this clonotype: This is likely a read error, given that the CDR3 carries no conserved phenylalanine or tryptophan at its end. The chain recombines TRBV2 with TRBJ2-1, with a tentative D call TRBD1 (5 bases). The V end lost 8 bases, the J end lost 3 bases, and 11 bases lay between the germline ends. CDR1 and CDR2 (germline): SNHLY, FYNNEI. The CDR3 has 13 amino acids. The CDR3 sequence is CASARGLYNEQFI. CDR3 in DNA: TGTGCCAGCGCAAGGGGCCTCTACAATGAGCAGTTCATC.

This clonotype was counted once. V usage is TRBV14 and J usage is TRBJ1-3; D remains ambiguous. This CDR3 spans 14 amino acids. V was pared by 1 base and J by 2 bases, with 6 bases between. From germline, CDR1 is SGHDN and CDR2 FVKESK. CDR3 amino acids: CASSQGSAGNTIYF. CDR3 sequence (DNA): TGTGCCAGCAGCCAAGGCTCAGCTGGAAACACCATATATTTT.

In its sample, this clonotype was seen a few times. Here the CDR3 DNA reads TGTGCCATACAACAGGGGCTCGGCTACACCTTC. It specifies CAIQQGLGYTF. This chain joins TRBV6-2 or TRBV6-3 and TRBJ1-2; TRBD1 matches at 7 bases. The CDR3 loop spans 11 amino acids. V lost 10 bases to trimming and J lost 8 bases; unmatched junction nucleotides: 7. CDR1 is MNHEY, CDR2 SVGEGT, per germline.

This clonotype was seen repeatedly, ten times or more. V is TRBV7-2 and J is TRBJ2-2, with 10 bases matching TRBD2. Per the germline V gene, CDR1 is SGHTA and CDR2 is FQGNSA. J was trimmed by 1 base and V by 7 bases; bases with no gene match: 6. This CDR3 comprises 16 residues. Written as DNA, the CDR3 is TGTGCCAGCATCGAACCTAGCGGGGGGAACACCGGGGAGCTGTTTTTT. It yields the protein CASIEPSGGNTGELFF.

This chain uses TRBV9 with TRBJ2-1; tentatively, D is TRBD1 (6 bases). V lost 4 bases, J lost 5 bases, and 16 bases lay in between. The CDR3 consists of 15 residues. Germline V CDR1 and CDR2: SGDLS, YYNGEE. The CDR3 DNA follows: TGTGCCAGCAGCACCACAGGGTTATCTGACAATGAGCAGTTCTTC. Translation: CASSTTGLSDNEQFF.

Concerning this clonotype itself: One end of the junction varies from germline; a read error may be responsible. The chain couples TRBV15 to TRBJ1-6, with D possibly TRBD1 on 5 matching bases. This CDR3 has 14 residues. The germline V gene encodes CDR1 LNHNV and CDR2 YYDKDF (reference sequence). The CDR3 reads CVTRGRSNNSPLHF. DNA for the CDR3: TGTGTCACCCGGGGACGGAGTAACAATTCACCCCTCCACTTT.

The V call is TRBV5-6, the J call TRBJ2-3; D perhaps matches TRBD1 (5 bases). V was cut by 0 bases and J by 1 base, with 12 bases left in between. Germline V gene lookup returns CDR1 SGHDT and CDR2 YYEEEE. This CDR3 contains 16 residues. CDR3 sequence reads: CASSLGTSLGTDTQYF. CDR3 nucleotide sequence: TGTGCCAGCAGCTTGGGGACATCCCTTGGCACAGATACGCAGTATTTT.

The chain joins TRBV6-6 to TRBJ2-7; D is tentatively TRBD1 or TRBD2 (5 bases each). Germline assignment: CDR1 MNHNY and CDR2 SVGAGI (reference sequence). The CDR3 covers 13 residues. CDR3: CVSSSGPYYEQYV. The CDR3 DNA reads TGTGTCAGCTCCTCGGGACCCTACTACGAGCAGTACGTC.

This clonotype was counted only a few times. V is TRBV28 and J is TRBJ1-5, with D unresolved. There are 15 residues in the CDR3. The V and J ends lost 2 bases and 0 bases respectively, with 8 bases between them. The V gene's germline CDR1 is MDHEN and CDR2 SYDVKM. The CDR3 DNA is TGTGCCAGCAGTTTAGTAGATTATAGCAATCAGCCCCAGCATTTT. This gives the protein CASSLVDYSNQPQHF.

The rearrangement uses TRBV5-1 and TRBJ1-5, with 9 positions matching TRBD1. The CDR3 length is 15 residues. Per the germline V gene, CDR1 is SGHRS and CDR2 is YFSETQ. The V gene end was trimmed by 4 bases and the J gene end by 7 bases; junction bases not matched to a gene: 9. CDR3 nucleotide sequence: TGCGCCAGCAGCCTGGGACAGGGTGGAGGACAGCCCCAGCATTTT. It specifies CASSLGQGGGQPQHF.

Note on this clonotype: A much larger clone differs by one base, so this may be a read error. V is TRBV7-2 and J is TRBJ2-2; D gene unclear. Germline-derived CDR1 and CDR2 are SGHTA and FQGNSA. This CDR3 is built from 13 residues. CDR3 coding DNA: TGTGCCAACAGCCCTTCTGGGGCCGGGGAGCTGTTTTTT. Protein product: CANSPSGAGELFF.

This clonotype was recorded at least ten times. V is TRBV28 and J is TRBJ2-7, with TRBD1 as a possible D gene (5 bases). CDR1 MDHEN and CDR2 SYDVKM come from the germline V gene. V lost 5 bases and J 4 bases, leaving 12 bases between the germline ends. The CDR3 totals 13 residues. This chain's CDR3 is CASSLRQTYEQYF. The CDR3 nucleotides are TGTGCCAGCAGTCTCCGACAGACTTACGAGCAGTACTTC.